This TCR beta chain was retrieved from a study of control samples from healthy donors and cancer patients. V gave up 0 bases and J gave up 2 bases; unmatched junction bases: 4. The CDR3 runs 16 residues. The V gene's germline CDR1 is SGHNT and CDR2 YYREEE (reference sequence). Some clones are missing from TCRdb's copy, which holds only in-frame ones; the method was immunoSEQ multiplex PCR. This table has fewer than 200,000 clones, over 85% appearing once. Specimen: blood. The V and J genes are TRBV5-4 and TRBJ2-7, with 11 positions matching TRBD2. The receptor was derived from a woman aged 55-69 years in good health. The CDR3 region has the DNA TGTGCCAGCAGCTTGGGACTAGCGGGGCTCACCTACGAGCAGTACTTC. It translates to CASSLGLAGLTYEQYF.